What follows are 30 T cell receptor beta chains derived from one specimen sequenced in a study of shared clonotypes between healthy human individuals. Terminally differentiated effector memory CD45RA+ cells were excluded by CCR7 positive selection of CD45RO-negative cells. The protocol was immunoSEQ multiplex PCR, while the TCRdb copy is restricted to in-frame clones and leaves out a portion. The table lists under 700,000 clones, approximately 95% of them singletons. Sequenced material: naive CD8+ T cells sorted from blood. These TCRs come from a woman aged 30 to 39 in good health.

The chain combines TRBV4-1 with TRBJ2-1; TRBD2 aligns across 8 bases. The CDR3 loop spans 14 amino acids. Losses at the gene ends were 0 bases for V and 7 bases for J; bases not matched to a gene: 2. Germline lookup yields CDR1 MGHRA and CDR2 YSYEKL. CDR3 in DNA: TGCGCCAGCAGCCAAGAGGGGACTAGTAATGAGCAGTTCTTC. It encodes CASSQEGTSNEQFF.

The chain links TRBV18 to TRBJ1-5, with unresolved D. CDR3 size: 14 residues. Trimming removed 2 bases from V and 8 bases from J, with 13 bases in between. Germline V gene lookup returns CDR1 KGHSH and CDR2 LQKENI. The CDR3 nucleotides read TGTGCCAGCTCACCAGCCGGAGGTGGTGAGCCCCAGCATTTT. Its translation is CASSPAGGGEPQHF.

This sequence joins TRBV7-8 and TRBJ2-5; TRBD1 matches at 8 bases. After removal of 0 bases from V and 5 bases from J, the junction contained 11 bases not matched to a gene. Germline-derived CDR1 and CDR2 are SGHVS and FQNEAQ. This CDR3 contains 17 residues. This CDR3 reads CASSLAPTGAPGETQYF. DNA of the CDR3: TGTGCCAGCAGCTTAGCACCGACAGGGGCACCCGGGGAGACCCAGTACTTC.

This clone was seen a single time. J is TRBJ1-1 and V is TRBV19; D remains ambiguous. In germline, CDR1 is LNHDA, CDR2 SQIVND (reference sequence). The CDR3 totals 15 residues. Trimming removed 0 bases at V and 1 base at J, with 9 bases between. CDR3 nucleotides: TGTGCCAGTAGTATAGACTTGGACTCGAACACTGAAGCTTTCTTT. Translating it yields CASSIDLDSNTEAFF.

This chain joins TRBV6-1 and TRBJ1-3; D unresolved. V lost 11 bases, J lost 4 bases, and 18 bases lay in between. CDR3 length: 14 amino acids. CDR1 MNHNS and CDR2 SASEGT come from the germline V gene. The CDR3 spells CASSGRIYGNTIYF. CDR3 coding DNA: TGTGCCTCGAGCGGGAGGATCTACGGAAACACCATATATTTT.

The V and J genes are TRBV10-3 and TRBJ2-1, with 8 bases fitting TRBD2. V lost 9 bases to trimming and J lost 4 bases; unmatched junction nucleotides: 8. This CDR3 comprises 14 residues. The germline V gene encodes CDR1 ENHRY and CDR2 SYGVKD. CDR3 DNA sequence: TGTGCCATTTCGCCGGGAGGGCCGTACAATGAGCAGTTCTTC. Translation gives CAISPGGPYNEQFF.

J is TRBJ1-4 and V is TRBV4-1; D gene uncertain. V lost 4 bases and J 1 base, leaving 16 bases between the germline ends. Germline assignment: CDR1 MGHRA and CDR2 YSYEKL. The CDR3 sequence is 17 residues long. Here the CDR3 reads CASSRPEAVVTNEKLFF. The CDR3 nucleotides are TGCGCCAGCAGCCGGCCCGAAGCGGTGGTAACTAATGAAAAACTGTTTTTT.

The chain links TRBV5-1 to TRBJ2-2, with 9 bases that match TRBD1. CDR1 is SGHRS, CDR2 YFSETQ, per germline. Trimming at V came to 2 bases and at J to 6 bases, leaving 8 bases not matched to a gene. CDR3 length equals 16 residues. In DNA, the CDR3 is TGCGCCAGCAGCTTAGATGCCGGGACAGGGCCCGGGGAGCTGTTTTTT. This gives the protein CASSLDAGTGPGELFF.

V usage is TRBV5-1 and J usage is TRBJ2-3, with 7 bases that match TRBD2. The germline V gene has CDR1 SGHRS and CDR2 YFSETQ. J was trimmed by 4 bases and V by 0 bases; bases with no gene match: 5. The CDR3 contains 15 residues. CDR3 sequence (DNA): TGCGCCAGCAGCTTGGAAGCGGGACTGCCAGATACGCAGTATTTT. Translation gives CASSLEAGLPDTQYF.

The chain recombines TRBV4-2 with TRBJ2-7; the D gene is possibly TRBD2 (5 bases). The V gene lost 0 bases and the J gene lost 0 bases, with 18 bases spanning the gap. CDR1 is LGHNA and CDR2 is YNFKEQ in the germline V gene. The CDR3 is made up of 18 amino acids. CDR3 amino acids: CASSQEIIGVGNSYEQYF. The CDR3 DNA reads TGTGCCAGCAGCCAAGAAATAATCGGGGTTGGAAACTCCTACGAGCAGTACTTC.

V usage is TRBV28 and J usage is TRBJ2-1, with D hard to call. The V end lost 5 bases, the J end lost 0 bases, and 17 bases lay between the germline ends. The CDR3 is 17 residues long. The germline V gene encodes CDR1 MDHEN and CDR2 SYDVKM. CDR3 sequence reads: CASSTPGEPHSYNEQFF. Written as DNA, the CDR3 is TGTGCCAGCAGTACTCCGGGCGAACCTCACTCCTACAATGAGCAGTTCTTC.

V gene TRBV19 combines with J gene TRBJ1-1; D is uncertain. Per the germline V gene, CDR1 is LNHDA and CDR2 is SQIVND (reference sequence). V was shortened by 3 bases and J by 5 bases, with 13 bases between the two germline ends. CDR3 length: 14 residues. As DNA, the CDR3 is TGTGCCAGTAGTATCGGTGAGGGCTGGACTGAAGCTTTCTTT. Translated: CASSIGEGWTEAFF.

V usage is TRBV9 and J usage is TRBJ2-3, with 9 bases identical to TRBD2. The germline gives CDR1 SGDLS, CDR2 YYNGEE. CDR3 length equals 14 residues. Unmatched junction bases numbered 5, after V lost 0 bases and J lost 9 bases. CDR3 sequence reads: CASSVEEREETQYF. The CDR3 DNA reads TGTGCCAGCAGCGTAGAGGAGCGGGAGGAAACGCAGTATTTT. Looking up the rest from reference TRBV9 and TRBJ2-3 gives the full variable domain: DSGVTQTPKHLITATGQRVTLRCSPRSGDLSVYWYQQSLDQGLQFLIQYYNGEERAKGNILERFSAQQFPDLHSELNLSSLELGDSALYFCASSVEEREETQYFGPGTRLTVL.

The rearrangement uses TRBV11-2 and TRBJ2-1, with unresolved D. The CDR3 is made up of 17 amino acids. V was clipped by 0 bases and J by 0 bases, with 12 bases between them. Per germline, CDR1 SGHAT and CDR2 FQNNGV. CDR3 nucleotides: TGTGCCAGCAGCTTAGATCCAGCAGAAGGCTCCTACAATGAGCAGTTCTTC. The encoded protein is CASSLDPAEGSYNEQFF.

The chain employs TRBV19 and TRBJ2-1; TRBD2 matches at 9 bases. Germline lookup yields CDR1 LNHDA and CDR2 SQIVND (reference sequence). The length of the CDR3 is 17 residues. With 3 bases clipped from V and 1 base from J, the junction kept 7 bases outside the gene matches. The CDR3 bases are TGTGCCAGTAGTATTATTGCGGGAGGGCCGTCCTACAATGAGCAGTTCTTC. It is translated as CASSIIAGGPSYNEQFF. The entire variable domain, with the rest obtained from reference TRBV19 and TRBJ2-1, is as follows: DGGITQSPKYLFRKEGQNVTLSCEQNLNHDAMYWYRQDPGQGLRLIYYSQIVNDFQKGDIAEGYSVSREKKESFPLTVTSAQKNPTAFYLCASSIIAGGPSYNEQFFGPGTRLTVL.

A note on this clone: Other DNA sequences in the sample encode the same CDR3. The CDR3 coding sequence is TGTGCCAGCAGTCTCTCTGGGGCCAACGTCCTGACTTTC. Translated, it gives CASSLSGANVLTF. The chain is built from TRBV2 and TRBJ2-6, with D uncertain. Trimming cost V 5 bases and J 0 bases, with 2 bases left between them. CDR1 and CDR2 from the germline V gene are SNHLY and FYNNEI. The CDR3 has 13 amino acids.

The V and J genes are TRBV19 and TRBJ2-7, with TRBD1 identical over 8 bases. CDR1 LNHDA and CDR2 SQIVND come from the germline V gene (reference sequence). The CDR3 has 16 amino acids. V was pared by 2 bases and J by 5 bases, with 11 bases of the junction left unmatched. DNA for the CDR3: TGTGCCAGTAGTATAAAAGGACAGGGAGAAGGAAACGAGCAGTACTTC. Encoded protein: CASSIKGQGEGNEQYF.

This chain connects TRBV27 to TRBJ2-7; D is uncertain. The ends were cut back, 4 bases at V and 1 base at J, with 14 bases in the middle. The CDR3 is 15 residues long. CDR1 and CDR2 from the germline V gene are MNHEY and SMNVEV (reference sequence). The CDR3 is CASSWSTTPSYEQYF. The CDR3 DNA reads as TGTGCCAGCAGTTGGTCAACGACCCCGTCCTACGAGCAGTACTTC.

The chain combines TRBV10-3 with TRBJ2-1, with 7 bases lining up with TRBD1. Germline-derived CDR1 and CDR2 are ENHRY and SYGVKD. The trim removed 3 bases at V and 2 bases at J, leaving 4 bases unmatched. The CDR3 covers 15 residues. The CDR3 reads CAISEEGAAYNEQFF. The CDR3 DNA follows: TGTGCCATCAGTGAAGAGGGGGCAGCCTACAATGAGCAGTTCTTC.

The chain is built from TRBV19 and TRBJ2-7, with D hard to call. The CDR3 has 15 residues. In germline, CDR1 is LNHDA, CDR2 SQIVND (reference sequence). Trimming shortened V by 5 bases and J by 2 bases, and 16 bases separated the two germline ends. The CDR3 reads CASSWADRNTYEQYF. The CDR3 nucleotides read TGTGCCAGTAGTTGGGCAGACCGAAACACCTACGAGCAGTACTTC.

The rearrangement joins TRBV9 to TRBJ2-7; tentatively, D is TRBD1 or TRBD2 (6 bases each). Germline V gene lookup returns CDR1 SGDLS and CDR2 YYNGEE. Between the trimmed V and J ends, which lost 3 bases and 1 base, there was a span of 14 bases. CDR3 length: 15 residues. In nucleotides, the CDR3 is TGTGCCAGCAGCGCGAAAGGGGGGAATTCCTACGAGCAGTACTTC. Amino acid sequence: CASSAKGGNSYEQYF.

In nucleotides, the CDR3 is TGTGCCAGCAGCCAACGGTGGGAGCTTTCCTACAATGAGCAGTTCTTC. This translates into CASSQRWELSYNEQFF. The J gene is TRBJ2-1, the V gene TRBV14; tentative D call: TRBD2 (5 bases). Trimming stripped 2 bases from V and 1 base from J, with 12 bases between. In germline, CDR1 is SGHDN, CDR2 FVKESK. The CDR3 has 16 residues. Full variable domain (outside the CDR3, taken from reference TRBV14 and TRBJ2-1): EAGVTQFPSHSVIEKGQTVTLRCDPISGHDNLYWYRRVMGKEIKFLLHFVKESKQDESGMPNNRFLAERTGGTYSTLKVQPAELEDSGVYFCASSQRWELSYNEQFFGPGTRLTVL.

The CDR3 coding sequence is TGTGCCAGCAGTTCCCCCCAGGAAGGTGGGGCCAACGTCCTGACTTTC. It is translated as CASSSPQEGGANVLTF. V and J are TRBV28 and TRBJ2-6, with no clear D. Germline CDR1 is MDHEN and CDR2 is SYDVKM. This CDR3 has 16 amino acids. With 4 bases removed from V and 3 bases from J, the gap between germline ends came to 13 bases.

This clone was seen only once. The J gene is TRBJ2-1, the V gene TRBV4-1, with D perhaps matching TRBD2 (5 bases). V was shortened by 2 bases and J by 0 bases, with 17 bases between the two germline ends. Looked up from germline, CDR1 is MGHRA and CDR2 is YSYEKL. There are 18 residues in the CDR3. For the CDR3, the DNA is TGCGCCAGCAGCCAACTAGTCCCACTAGTGAGCTCCTACAATGAGCAGTTCTTC. Translation gives CASSQLVPLVSSYNEQFF.

V gene TRBV9 combines with J gene TRBJ1-2; maybe TRBD1 (5 bases). V lost 0 bases and J 3 bases, leaving 15 bases between the germline ends. The germline gives CDR1 SGDLS, CDR2 YYNGEE. CDR3 length equals 16 residues. CDR3 sequence: CASSVARAGRDYGYTF. CDR3 sequence (DNA): TGTGCCAGCAGCGTAGCGCGGGCAGGGCGGGACTATGGCTACACCTTC.

This clone was recorded only once. This rearrangement joins TRBV28 to TRBJ1-4; TRBD1 agrees at 9 bases. The germline gives CDR1 MDHEN, CDR2 SYDVKM. This CDR3 contains 14 residues. The V and J ends lost 6 bases and 7 bases, in that order; junction bases with no gene match: 6. CDR3 residues: CASRNRGLIEKLFF. CDR3 in DNA: TGTGCCAGCAGAAACAGGGGGCTTATTGAAAAACTGTTTTTT.

V and J are TRBV27 and TRBJ2-6, with 10 bases that match TRBD2. The junction had 7 bases not matched to a gene; V was cut back by 2 bases and J by 0 bases. This CDR3 spans 19 amino acids. Germline V gene sequence: CDR1 MNHEY, CDR2 SMNVEV (reference sequence). CDR3 amino acids: CASSLLTSGSSSGANVLTF. The CDR3, as DNA: TGTGCCAGCAGTTTACTGACTAGCGGGTCTAGCTCTGGGGCCAACGTCCTGACTTTC. Using reference TRBV27 and TRBJ2-6 for the parts outside the CDR3, the full variable domain is EAQVTQNPRYLITVTGKKLTVTCSQNMNHEYMSWYRQDPGLGLRQIYYSMNVEVTDKGDVPEGYKVSRKEKRNFPLILESPSPNQTSLYFCASSLLTSGSSSGANVLTFGAGSRLTVL.

The chain carries TRBV13 and TRBJ2-4; D is uncertain. The CDR3 spans 13 residues. Trimming pared 10 bases from V and 0 bases from J, leaving 10 bases between. Germline V gene lookup returns CDR1 PRHDT and CDR2 FYEKMQ (reference sequence). Here the CDR3 DNA reads TGTGCCATTTCCCGGGTAGCCAAAAACATTCAGTACTTC. Translating gives CAISRVAKNIQYF. The full variable domain, its missing parts supplied by reference TRBV13 and TRBJ2-4, is AAGVIQSPRHLIKEKRETATLKCYPIPRHDTVYWYQQGPGQDPQFLISFYEKMQSDKGSIPDRFSAQQFSDYHSELNMSSLELGDSALYFCAISRVAKNIQYFGAGTRLSVL.

The gene calls are TRBV27 and TRBJ2-3; no clear D. The length of the CDR3 is 13 residues. Germline V lookup: CDR1 MNHEY, CDR2 SMNVEV (reference sequence). V lost 6 bases and J lost 1, with 8 bases in between. Written as DNA, the CDR3 is TGTGCCAGCAGGCAACAGCGCACAGATACGCAGTATTTT. It encodes CASRQQRTDTQYF.

V usage is TRBV6-6 and J usage is TRBJ1-2, with 7 bases matching TRBD1. Trimming cost V 0 bases and J 4 bases; bases outside gene matches: 5. CDR1 and CDR2 (germline): MNHNY, SVGAGI (reference sequence). This CDR3 has 15 amino acids. The CDR3 loop reads CASSYSTRDSYGYTF. For the CDR3, the DNA is TGTGCCAGCAGTTACTCTACGAGGGACAGCTATGGCTACACCTTC.